These 9 T cell receptor beta chains were sequenced from one sample in a study of CD8 T cells in ankylosing spondylitis (dated by TCRdb to 2017 to 2019). The library relied on 5' RACE. Sequencing took place on an Illumina HiSeq 2500. TCRdb reprocessing: public reads trimmed at Q25 with fastp, clones called with MiXCR, in-frame beta chains kept. Rows with a matching CDR3 protein are joined into one entry that keeps the most common DNA and genes. This sample has a few hundred thousand distinct CDR3 sequences in its table, and around 20% of those were observed once. Roughly 8% of the sample is in the top ten clones. Sequencing input: blood, either unsorted or a sorted T cell fraction (not recorded which). Every receptor here comes from a male donor with ankylosing spondylitis or in good health (not recorded which).

This clonotype was recorded at least ten times. J is TRBJ2-1 and V is TRBV10-3; 9 bases map to TRBD2. The CDR3 totals 14 residues. Unmatched junction bases numbered 11, after V lost 9 bases and J lost 8 bases. Germline loops: CDR1 ENHRY, CDR2 SYGVKD. The CDR3 DNA reads TGTGCCATAAAACCGGGACTAGCAATCGATGAGCAGTTCTTC. Amino acids: CAIKPGLAIDEQFF.

This clonotype was recorded only once. The V and J genes are TRBV5-1 and TRBJ1-2; 10 bases fit TRBD1. Unmatched junction bases numbered 12, after V lost 1 base and J lost 6 bases. Per germline, CDR1 SGHRS and CDR2 YFSETQ. The CDR3 sequence is 17 residues long. CDR3 nucleotide sequence: TGCGCCAGCAGCTTGCTACCCCCGGGACAGGGGTCTCATGGCTACACCTTC. This encodes CASSLLPPGQGSHGYTF.

A single count supports this clonotype. The V call is TRBV11-2, the J call TRBJ2-7; either TRBD1 or TRBD2 may supply D (5 bases each). With 5 bases removed from V and 1 base from J, the gap between germline ends came to 12 bases. Germline V gene data show CDR1 as SGHAT and CDR2 as FQNNGV. The CDR3 totals 14 residues. CDR3 in amino acids: CASSRFGGSYEQYV. The CDR3 DNA is TGTGCCAGCAGCCGCTTTGGGGGATCCTACGAGCAGTACGTC.

The rearrangement links TRBV12-3 or TRBV12-4 to TRBJ1-2, with D perhaps matching TRBD1 (5 bases). V dropped 3 bases and J dropped 4 bases, with 12 bases sitting between them. The CDR3 contains 14 residues. CDR3 sequence: CASSLAGGSYGYTF. CDR3 bases: TGTGCCAGCAGTTTGGCCGGGGGGAGCTATGGCTACACCTTC.

This clonotype was picked up one time. The rearrangement joins TRBV11-3 to TRBJ2-1; tentatively, D is TRBD1 or TRBD2 (5 bases each). V was clipped by 2 bases and J by 5 bases, with 10 bases between them. The CDR3 covers 14 residues. Germline V lookup: CDR1 SGHNT, CDR2 YENEEA. The CDR3 protein is CASSLFGGHNEQFF. DNA of the CDR3: TGTGCCAGCAGCTTATTTGGGGGACACAATGAGCAGTTCTTC. Complete variable domain (other parts from reference TRBV11-3 and TRBJ2-1): EAGVVQSPRYKIIEKKQPVAFWCNPISGHNTLYWYLQNLGQGPELLIRYENEEAVDDSQLPKDRFSAERLKGVDSTLKIQPAELGDSAVYLCASSLFGGHNEQFFGPGTRLTVL.

This clonotype was detected a few times. The gene calls are TRBV12-3 or TRBV12-4 and TRBJ2-1; D uncertain. This CDR3 has 13 amino acids. The V gene lost 6 bases and the J gene lost 0 bases, with 6 bases spanning the gap. The CDR3 sequence is CASRRSSYNEQFF. The CDR3 bases are TGTGCCAGCAGACGTAGCTCCTACAATGAGCAGTTCTTC.

This clonotype was observed a few times. The chain links TRBV20-1 to TRBJ2-2; 9 positions match TRBD2. This CDR3 comprises 17 residues. Germline loops: CDR1 DFQATT, CDR2 SNEGSKA (reference sequence). V lost 0 bases, J lost 1 base, and 6 bases stayed unmatched. CDR3 region: CSARDPQRGVNTGELFF. In nucleotides, the CDR3 is TGCAGTGCTAGAGATCCCCAGCGGGGGGTGAACACCGGGGAGCTGTTTTTT.

The chain combines TRBV20-1 with TRBJ2-2, with D unclear. Trimming removed 0 bases from V and 8 bases from J, with 16 bases in between. From germline, CDR1 is DFQATT and CDR2 SNEGSKA (reference sequence). CDR3 size: 15 residues. Written as DNA, the CDR3 is TGCAGTGCTAGAGATCGTCCTCTTACACGGGGGGAGCTGTTTTTT. Protein product: CSARDRPLTRGELFF.

This chain connects TRBV9 to TRBJ2-3; the D gene could be TRBD1 or TRBD2 (5 bases each). Deletions cut 3 bases from V and 1 base from J, with 12 bases between. Germline values: CDR1 SGDLS, CDR2 YYNGEE. The CDR3 contains 15 residues. In nucleotides, the CDR3 is TGTGCCAGCAGCGCCCGGGACGGACGCACAGATACGCAGTATTTT. This sequence encodes CASSARDGRTDTQYF.